The 32 T cell receptor beta chains in this list originate from one sample, sequenced in a study of shared clonotypes between healthy human individuals. Assay: immunoSEQ multiplex PCR; the TCRdb copy retains only in-frame clones and omits some. The sample contains more than 2,000,000 clones, approximately 95% of which appear only once. What was sequenced was naive CD4+ T cells from PBMCs. Described subset: CD45RA+ positively selected. Receptor source: a man younger than 30 in good health. Some clones in this sample may be carry-over from other donors' samples.

V usage is TRBV5-1 and J usage is TRBJ1-4; TRBD1 agrees at 11 bases. CDR3 length: 12 residues. Germline CDR1 and CDR2: SGHRS and YFSETQ. The V segment lost 3 bases and the J segment 12 bases; nucleotides outside the gene matches: 1. The CDR3 region has the DNA TGCGCCAGCAGCTGGGACAGGGGGGAACTGTTTTTT. As protein: CASSWDRGELFF.

The chain carries TRBV6-1 and TRBJ1-5; D may be TRBD1 (6 bases). In germline, CDR1 is MNHNS, CDR2 SASEGT. The CDR3 runs 16 residues. The ends were cut back, 4 bases at V and 0 bases at J, with 13 bases in the middle. In DNA form, the CDR3 reads TGTGCCAGCAGTGGCGGACAGAAGTATAGCAATCAGCCCCAGCATTTT. Amino acid sequence: CASSGGQKYSNQPQHF.

The chain recombines TRBV6-6 with TRBJ2-7; D perhaps matches TRBD2 (5 bases). Deletions cut 0 bases from V and 3 bases from J, with 9 bases between. The CDR3 runs to 14 residues. Germline assignment: CDR1 MNHNY and CDR2 SVGAGI (reference sequence). The DNA of the CDR3 is TGTGCCAGCAGTTACTCTGGGAGTTTCTACGAGCAGTACTTC. As protein: CASSYSGSFYEQYF.

This chain joins TRBV6-1 and TRBJ2-3; D unclear. Trimming pared 11 bases from V and 1 base from J, leaving 16 bases between. Germline lookup yields CDR1 MNHNS and CDR2 SASEGT. The CDR3 consists of 14 residues. The CDR3 sequence is CAGASSVGTDTQYF. CDR3 DNA: TGTGCCGGCGCGTCATCCGTCGGCACAGATACGCAGTATTTT.

This chain's CDR3 is CASFGILYTEAFF. The CDR3 DNA sequence: TGTGCCAGCTTTGGAATTTTATACACTGAAGCTTTCTTT. The chain links TRBV6-5 to TRBJ1-1; D is undetermined. The length of the CDR3 is 13 residues. The V gene's germline CDR1 is MNHEY and CDR2 SVGAGI. V was pared by 8 bases and J by 3 bases, with 13 bases between.

The V gene is TRBV19, the J gene TRBJ1-2; TRBD1 agrees at 7 bases. CDR1 and CDR2 from the germline V gene are LNHDA and SQIVND (reference sequence). After removal of 7 bases from V and 4 bases from J, the junction contained 9 bases not matched to a gene. This CDR3 is built from 14 residues. As DNA, the CDR3 is TGTGCCAGTAACTGGGGACAGAGAATCTATGGCTACACCTTC. It is translated as CASNWGQRIYGYTF.

The gene calls are TRBV6-1 and TRBJ1-1; no definite D call. Germline V gene lookup returns CDR1 MNHNS and CDR2 SASEGT. This CDR3 region has 13 residues. V shed 0 bases and J shed 6 bases, with 8 bases lying between them. CDR3 coding DNA: TGTGCCAGCAGTGAAGCACGGGGAGCTGAAGCTTTCTTT. Its protein product is CASSEARGAEAFF.

This clone appeared once. This sequence joins TRBV6-5 and TRBJ2-7; D call uncertain. Trimming left V 6 bases short and J 11 bases short, with 17 bases between. Germline-derived CDR1 and CDR2 are MNHEY and SVGAGI. This CDR3 is 12 amino acids long. Here the CDR3 reads CASRELDGWEYF. The CDR3 DNA sequence: TGTGCCAGCAGAGAATTGGACGGATGGGAGTACTTC.

The chain has TRBV28 and TRBJ2-7, with 11 bases identical to TRBD2. Germline values: CDR1 MDHEN, CDR2 SYDVKM. This CDR3 spans 16 amino acids. After removal of 4 bases from V and 3 bases from J, the junction contained 8 bases not matched to a gene. Written as DNA, the CDR3 is TGTGCCAGCAGTTCCCTAAGTCTAGCGGGAGGCTACGAGCAGTACTTC. The encoded protein is CASSSLSLAGGYEQYF.

This clone was observed a single time. The genes are TRBV28 and TRBJ1-1, with a weak D call TRBD1 (6 bases). Trimming took 4 bases from V and 3 from J, leaving 15 bases between them. The V gene's germline CDR1 is MDHEN and CDR2 SYDVKM. The CDR3 has 15 residues. CDR3 nucleotide sequence: TGTGCCAGCAGTTCCTCTGGCGCAGGGGACACTGAAGCTTTCTTT. As protein: CASSSSGAGDTEAFF.

CDR3 region: CASSQDFRSSYEQYF. The CDR3 DNA follows: TGCGCCAGCAGCCAAGATTTCCGGTCCTCCTACGAGCAGTACTTC. The chain has TRBV4-3 and TRBJ2-7; no clear D. This CDR3 region has 15 residues. The germline CDR1 and CDR2 sequences are LGHNA and YSLEER. Trimming cost V 0 bases and J 0 bases, with 9 bases left between them.

The rearrangement links TRBV7-3 to TRBJ2-3; D perhaps matches TRBD1 (5 bases). CDR1 and CDR2 from the germline V gene are SGHTA and FQGTGA. This CDR3 is built from 15 residues. Trimming left V 1 base short and J 4 bases short, with 12 bases between. The CDR3 sequence: CASSLSLAGSDTQYF. The CDR3 DNA reads TGTGCCAGCAGCTTAAGTTTGGCAGGGTCAGATACGCAGTATTTT.

The CDR3 coding sequence is TGCGCCAGCAGCGTAATCGGGGGATACGAGCAGTACTTC. Translated: CASSVIGGYEQYF. The genes are TRBV5-1 and TRBJ2-7; maybe TRBD2 (6 bases). V was trimmed by 4 bases and J by 4 bases, leaving 12 bases between them. CDR1 and CDR2 from the germline V gene are SGHRS and YFSETQ. CDR3 length: 13 amino acids.

This chain joins TRBV28 and TRBJ1-3, with D uncertain. The CDR3 is 19 residues long. Germline assignment: CDR1 MDHEN and CDR2 SYDVKM. V was trimmed by 5 bases and J by 0 bases, leaving 23 bases between them. This CDR3 reads CASSPTGAGSQRSGNTIYF. The CDR3 nucleotides read TGTGCCAGCAGTCCGACGGGAGCTGGGAGTCAGCGCTCTGGAAACACCATATATTTT.

This clone came up once. This CDR3 is also generated by other DNA sequences in the sample. This chain connects TRBV11-2 to TRBJ1-2; D not resolved. From germline, CDR1 is SGHAT and CDR2 FQNNGV. The CDR3 is 13 residues long. Trimming pared 1 base from V and 0 bases from J, leaving 3 bases between. The CDR3 reads CASSLGANYGYTF. The DNA for the CDR3 is TGTGCCAGCAGCTTAGGAGCTAACTATGGCTACACCTTC.

This chain connects TRBV2 to TRBJ1-1, with 9 bases aligning to TRBD1. Germline CDR1 SNHLY, CDR2 FYNNEI. The CDR3 totals 14 residues. V was pared by 7 bases and J by 4 bases, with 7 bases of the junction left unmatched. CDR3 region: CASTQGTGTTEAFF. The CDR3 region has the DNA TGTGCCAGCACCCAAGGGACAGGGACCACTGAAGCTTTCTTT.

This chain joins TRBV5-1 and TRBJ2-3; no definite D call. Looked up from germline, CDR1 is SGHRS and CDR2 is YFSETQ. The length of the CDR3 is 11 residues. Trimming left V 7 bases short and J 0 bases short, with 3 bases between. CDR3 in amino acids: CASQSTDTQYF. In DNA, the CDR3 is TGCGCCAGCCAAAGCACAGATACGCAGTATTTT.

This clone has only one observation. The chain couples TRBV4-1 to TRBJ2-7; D may match TRBD1 or TRBD2 (5 bases each). Germline CDR1 reads MGHRA; CDR2 reads YSYEKL. The V end lost 0 bases, the J end lost 2 bases, and 11 bases lay between the germline ends. This CDR3 has 15 amino acids. CDR3: CASSQDLTGPYEQYF. As DNA, the CDR3 is TGCGCCAGCAGCCAAGATTTAACGGGGCCCTACGAGCAGTACTTC.

This sequence joins TRBV6-1 and TRBJ2-7; D gene ambiguous. Germline CDR1 and CDR2: MNHNS and SASEGT. The V gene lost 1 base and the J gene lost 0 bases, with 10 bases spanning the gap. The CDR3 runs 15 residues. The DNA of the CDR3 is TGTGCCAGCAGTGAAGGACTGACGAGCTCCTACGAGCAGTACTTC. It translates to CASSEGLTSSYEQYF.

As for this clone: In the same sample, other DNA sequences code for this CDR3. J is TRBJ2-1 and V is TRBV29-1; TRBD1 is a possible D gene (5 bases). The length of the CDR3 is 11 residues. Germline assignment: CDR1 SQVTM and CDR2 ANQGSEA. Trimming shortened V by 4 bases and J by 4 bases, and 5 bases separated the two germline ends. CDR3 nucleotides: TGCAGCGTTGGACAGTACAATGAGCAGTTCTTC. Translating it yields CSVGQYNEQFF.

The chain has TRBV7-9 and TRBJ2-3, with D perhaps TRBD1 (5 bases). V lost 8 bases to trimming and J lost 6 bases, with 9 bases between them. This CDR3 spans 11 amino acids. Germline CDR1 reads SEHNR; CDR2 reads FQNEAQ (reference sequence). CDR3 in DNA: TGTGCCAGCGGGGCCACGGATACGCAGTATTTT. This sequence encodes CASGATDTQYF.

The chain couples TRBV9 to TRBJ2-1; tentatively, D is TRBD1 or TRBD2 (6 bases each). The CDR3 is 15 residues long. Looked up from germline, CDR1 is SGDLS and CDR2 is YYNGEE. Deletions cut 3 bases from V and 5 bases from J, with 15 bases between. In DNA, the CDR3 is TGTGCCAGCAGCGCTTCCCTAGGGGGGAACAATGAGCAGTTCTTC. Its protein product is CASSASLGGNNEQFF.

The rearrangement uses TRBV29-1 and TRBJ2-5; possibly TRBD1 for D (5 bases). The CDR3 has 13 amino acids. Between the trimmed V and J ends, which lost 4 bases and 0 bases, there was a span of 9 bases. Germline V gives CDR1 SQVTM, CDR2 ANQGSEA. CDR3 nucleotide sequence: TGCAGCGTTGGCAGGGTGGACCAAGAGACCCAGTACTTC. Its translation: CSVGRVDQETQYF.

This clone was found once. This specimen includes other DNA sequences encoding the same CDR3. The V and J genes are TRBV15 and TRBJ2-1; 10 bases fit TRBD2. This CDR3 contains 15 residues. Unmatched junction bases numbered 2, after V lost 3 bases and J lost 3 bases. The germline V gene encodes CDR1 LNHNV and CDR2 YYDKDF (reference sequence). The CDR3 is CATSRRLAGYNEQFF. The CDR3 DNA is TGTGCCACCAGCAGGAGACTAGCGGGCTACAATGAGCAGTTCTTC.

The rearrangement uses TRBV27 and TRBJ2-3, with a weak D call TRBD1 (7 bases). V lost 1 base and J lost 4, with 12 bases in between. Germline assignment: CDR1 MNHEY and CDR2 SMNVEV (reference sequence). The CDR3 is 15 residues long. The CDR3 DNA reads TGTGCCAGCAGTTTATTCCAGGGGGGAGCAGATACGCAGTATTTT. Translating gives CASSLFQGGADTQYF.

V and J are TRBV28 and TRBJ2-3, with TRBD2 matching 10 bases. Germline V gene sequence: CDR1 MDHEN, CDR2 SYDVKM. The CDR3 covers 13 residues. The V gene end was trimmed by 10 bases and the J gene end by 6 bases; junction bases not matched to a gene: 7. CDR3 in amino acids: CATRLAGEDTQYF. The CDR3 nucleotides are TGTGCCACCAGGCTAGCGGGAGAGGATACGCAGTATTTT.

The chain couples TRBV7-3 to TRBJ2-2; D unresolved. This CDR3 comprises 13 residues. The germline gives CDR1 SGHTA, CDR2 FQGTGA. Trimming took 5 bases from V and 5 from J, leaving 9 bases between them. In DNA, the CDR3 is TGTGCCAGCAGCCTAAGGAGAACCGGGGAGCTGTTTTTT. It is translated as CASSLRRTGELFF. The full variable domain, with the rest looked up from reference TRBV7-3 and TRBJ2-2, is GAGVSQTPSNKVTEKGKYVELRCDPISGHTALYWYRQSLGQGPEFLIYFQGTGAADDSGLPNDRFFAVRPEGSVSTLKIQRTERGDSAVYLCASSLRRTGELFFGEGSRLTVL.

The chain is built from TRBV18 and TRBJ1-1; D remains unclear. The CDR3 runs to 14 residues. Per germline, CDR1 KGHSH and CDR2 LQKENI. V lost 5 bases and J 2 bases, leaving 12 bases between the germline ends. CDR3 sequence reads: CASSSLDQNTEAFF. CDR3 bases: TGTGCCAGCTCATCCCTAGACCAAAACACTGAAGCTTTCTTT. Using reference TRBV18 and TRBJ1-1 for the parts outside the CDR3, the full variable domain is NAGVMQNPRHLVRRRGQEARLRCSPMKGHSHVYWYRQLPEEGLKFMVYLQKENIIDESGMPKERFSAEFPKEGPSILRIQQVVRGDSAAYFCASSSLDQNTEAFFGQGTRLTVV.

The V gene is TRBV27, the J gene TRBJ2-7; 9 positions agree with TRBD2. Germline V CDR1 and CDR2: MNHEY, SMNVEV (reference sequence). CDR3 size: 14 residues. The CDR3 DNA sequence: TGTGAAGGGTGGGGAAGGCGGGAGGGCTGCGAGCAGTACTTC. This codes for CEGWGRREGCEQYF.

This chain links TRBV5-1 with TRBJ2-3; 11 nucleotides match TRBD2. The CDR3 covers 16 residues. The ends lost 1 base at V and 2 bases at J; junction bases unmatched: 3. The V gene's germline CDR1 is SGHRS and CDR2 YFSETQ. Written as DNA, the CDR3 is TGCGCCAGCAGCTTGACTAGCGGGAGCATCACAGATACGCAGTATTTT. It yields the protein CASSLTSGSITDTQYF. The whole variable domain, filled in from reference TRBV5-1 and TRBJ2-3, reads KAGVTQTPRYLIKTRGQQVTLSCSPISGHRSVSWYQQTPGQGLQFLFEYFSETQRNKGNFPGRFSGRQFSNSRSEMNVSTLELGDSALYLCASSLTSGSITDTQYFGPGTRLTVL.

The rearrangement uses TRBV6-5 and TRBJ1-2; 7 bases line up with TRBD1. The V gene's germline CDR1 is MNHEY and CDR2 SVGAGI. CDR3 length: 16 residues. J was trimmed by 6 bases and V by 0 bases; bases with no gene match: 10. For the CDR3, the DNA is TGTGCCAGCAGTTACTCGATCGGCCCAGGGGGGAATGGCTACACCTTC. Residues: CASSYSIGPGGNGYTF.

The rearrangement links TRBV6-5 to TRBJ2-1; D not resolved. V lost 2 bases and J 4 bases, leaving 12 bases between the germline ends. Germline V gene data show CDR1 as MNHEY and CDR2 as SVGAGI. CDR3 length: 15 amino acids. CDR3 coding DNA: TGTGCCAGCAGTTACCGGCAGGTTAGTTACAATGAGCAGTTCTTC. Protein: CASSYRQVSYNEQFF.